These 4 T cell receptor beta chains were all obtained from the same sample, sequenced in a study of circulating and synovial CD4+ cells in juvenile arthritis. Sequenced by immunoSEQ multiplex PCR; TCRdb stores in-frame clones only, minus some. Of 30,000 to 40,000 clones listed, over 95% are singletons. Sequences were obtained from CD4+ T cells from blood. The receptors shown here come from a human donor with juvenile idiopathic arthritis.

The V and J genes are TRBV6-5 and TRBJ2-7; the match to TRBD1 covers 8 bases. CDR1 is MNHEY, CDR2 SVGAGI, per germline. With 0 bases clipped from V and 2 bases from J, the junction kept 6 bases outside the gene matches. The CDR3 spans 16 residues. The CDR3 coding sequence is TGTGCCAGCAGTTACTCCGGGACAGGCGAGACCTACGAGCAGTACTTC. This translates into CASSYSGTGETYEQYF.

The CDR3 loop is CSVRKRNEQFF. In DNA, the CDR3 is TGCAGCGTCCGTAAGAGGAATGAGCAGTTCTTC. The V gene is TRBV29-1, the J gene TRBJ2-1; D uncertain. The CDR3 covers 11 residues. CDR1 is SQVTM, CDR2 ANQGSEA, per germline. Trimming took off 6 bases at V and 7 bases at J, with 10 bases between the two ends.

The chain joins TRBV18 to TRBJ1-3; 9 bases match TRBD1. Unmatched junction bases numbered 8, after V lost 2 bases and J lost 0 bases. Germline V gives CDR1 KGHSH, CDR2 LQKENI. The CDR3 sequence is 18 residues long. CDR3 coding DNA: TGTGCCAGCTCACCAACTGGACAGGGGTTAAGCTCTGGAAACACCATATATTTT. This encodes CASSPTGQGLSSGNTIYF.

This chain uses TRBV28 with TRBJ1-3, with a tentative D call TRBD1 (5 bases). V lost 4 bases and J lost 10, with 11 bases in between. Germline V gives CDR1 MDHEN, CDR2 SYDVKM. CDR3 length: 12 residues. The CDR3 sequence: CASSSGRGTIYF. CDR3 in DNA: TGTGCCAGCAGTTCAGGGAGGGGAACCATATATTTT.